Following are 25 T cell receptor beta chains from one sample sequenced in a study of glioma-infiltrating T cells after dendritic cell vaccination. Sequenced by immunoSEQ multiplex PCR; TCRdb stores in-frame clones only, minus some. The sample includes around 96,000 clones, over 60% of them seen just once. Sequences were derived from blood, sampled before dendritic cell vaccination. These receptor sequences come from a human donor with glioblastoma.

The chain joins TRBV11-2 to TRBJ1-5; D is uncertain. CDR3 length: 13 amino acids. Germline CDR1 and CDR2: SGHAT and FQNNGV. V was pared by 0 bases and J by 7 bases, with 7 bases between. The CDR3 bases are TGTGCCAGCAGCTTAGATCGGAGGCAGCCCCAGCATTTT. Amino acid sequence: CASSLDRRQPQHF.

This clone was observed a single time. V usage is TRBV28 and J usage is TRBJ2-7; possible D gene TRBD1, 6 bases. The germline V gene has CDR1 MDHEN and CDR2 SYDVKM. The length of the CDR3 is 14 residues. Trimming stripped 5 bases from V and 7 bases from J, with 18 bases between. CDR3 residues: CASSVQQGDEEQYF. CDR3 sequence (DNA): TGTGCCAGCAGTGTCCAACAGGGAGACGAGGAGCAGTACTTC. Full variable domain (missing parts from reference TRBV28 and TRBJ2-7): DVKVTQSSRYLVKRTGEKVFLECVQDMDHENMFWYRQDPGLGLRLIYFSYDVKMKEKGDIPEGYSVSREKKERFSLILESASTNQTSMYLCASSVQQGDEEQYFGPGTRLTVT.

This clone came up once. V is TRBV6-1 and J is TRBJ1-5; a weak D match, TRBD1 (6 bases). The CDR3 has 14 residues. Per germline, CDR1 MNHNS and CDR2 SASEGT. V dropped 6 bases and J dropped 3 bases, with 12 bases sitting between them. The chain's CDR3 is CASSAQGYNQPQHF. The CDR3 nucleotides read TGTGCCAGCAGCGCTCAGGGGTACAATCAGCCCCAGCATTTT.

The V gene is TRBV5-1, the J gene TRBJ1-4; the match to TRBD1 covers 9 bases. V shed 0 bases, J shed 2 bases, and the junction held 5 bases outside the gene matches. The CDR3 spans 17 residues. Germline V gene lookup returns CDR1 SGHRS and CDR2 YFSETQ. For the CDR3, the DNA is TGCGCCAGCAGCTTGGTCGGACAGGGGAGGACTAATGAAAAACTGTTTTTT. Amino acids: CASSLVGQGRTNEKLFF.

This clone was counted between two and nine times. The chain uses TRBV18 and TRBJ2-1; D perhaps matches TRBD1 (5 bases). This CDR3 has 13 residues. Germline V gene data show CDR1 as KGHSH and CDR2 as LQKENI. V dropped 4 bases and J dropped 4 bases, with 8 bases sitting between them. DNA of the CDR3: TGTGCCAGCTCACGAGGACAATACAATGAGCAGTTCTTC. As protein: CASSRGQYNEQFF.

The CDR3 sequence is CASSWGEYADGYTF. The CDR3 DNA sequence: TGTGCCAGCAGTTGGGGCGAGTACGCCGATGGCTACACCTTC. V and J are TRBV28 and TRBJ1-2, with D maybe TRBD1 (5 bases). Germline V lookup: CDR1 MDHEN, CDR2 SYDVKM. V lost 4 bases and J 6 bases, leaving 15 bases between the germline ends. The CDR3 contains 14 residues.

This clone has just a few counts. V usage is TRBV30 and J usage is TRBJ2-7, with TRBD2 matching over 14 bases. Germline CDR1 and CDR2: GTSNPN and SVGIG (reference sequence). Trimming took 7 bases from V and 3 from J; bases not matched to a gene: 11. The CDR3 is 16 residues long. The CDR3 DNA follows: TGTGCCTTTACCGGGACTAGCGGGGGTTTTTTCTACGAGCAGTACTTC. Translating it yields CAFTGTSGGFFYEQYF.

This clone was detected only a few times. CDR3 in amino acids: CASSPFYEQYF. For the CDR3, the DNA is TGTGCCAGCAGTCCTTTCTACGAGCAGTACTTC. The genes are TRBV2 and TRBJ2-7; D is unclear. CDR1 is SNHLY, CDR2 FYNNEI, per germline. Trimming cost V 5 bases and J 3 bases, with 5 bases left between them. The CDR3 loop spans 11 amino acids. The full variable domain, with the rest looked up from reference TRBV2 and TRBJ2-7, is EPEVTQTPSHQVTQMGQEVILRCVPISNHLYFYWYRQILGQKVEFLVSFYNNEISEKSEIFDDQFSVERPDGSNFTLKIRSTKLEDSAMYFCASSPFYEQYFGPGTRLTVT.

V is TRBV5-1 and J is TRBJ2-6; a weak D match, TRBD1 (5 bases). The V gene's germline CDR1 is SGHRS and CDR2 YFSETQ. CDR3 length: 20 amino acids. The V end lost 1 base, the J end lost 5 bases, and 25 bases lay between the germline ends. DNA of the CDR3: TGCGCCAGCAGCTTGACGTCCAAGGGGCCCCAGTTGGGTAGGGCCAACGTCCTGACTTTC. It codes for CASSLTSKGPQLGRANVLTF.

This chain uses TRBV21-1 with TRBJ1-5; TRBD1, the table's D call, was not compared with the DNA. TRBV21-1 is noted as a pseudogene. CDR3 length: 13 residues. Written as DNA, the CDR3 is TGTGCCAGCAGCGGGACAGGAAAGCAGCCCCAGCATTTT. Its translation is CASSGTGKQPQHF.

This clone showed up just a few times. This sequence joins TRBV2 and TRBJ2-4; 12 nucleotides agree with TRBD2. J was trimmed by 8 bases and V by 5 bases; bases with no gene match: 7. The CDR3 runs to 15 residues. The V gene's germline CDR1 is SNHLY and CDR2 FYNNEI. The CDR3 sequence is CASSRLAGDVHIQYF. For the CDR3, the DNA is TGTGCCAGCAGTCGACTAGCGGGAGACGTGCACATTCAGTACTTC.

This sequence joins TRBV7-3 and TRBJ2-1; 7 nucleotides line up with TRBD1. The V segment lost 5 bases and the J segment 3 bases; nucleotides outside the gene matches: 7. CDR3 length: 15 amino acids. In germline, CDR1 is SGHTA, CDR2 FQGTGA. CDR3 coding DNA: TGTGCCAGCAGCCTAGGACAGGCGAACTACAATGAGCAGTTCTTC. As protein: CASSLGQANYNEQFF.

The V gene is TRBV9, the J gene TRBJ2-1; 12 positions agree with TRBD2. The CDR3 totals 18 residues. The trim removed 0 bases at V and 2 bases at J, leaving 6 bases unmatched. Germline CDR1 SGDLS, CDR2 YYNGEE. CDR3 protein: CASSVGLAGGRTYNEQFF. In DNA form, the CDR3 reads TGTGCCAGCAGCGTAGGCCTAGCGGGGGGGCGGACCTACAATGAGCAGTTCTTC.

This clone was detected only once. The chain combines TRBV30 with TRBJ1-6; possible D gene TRBD1, 6 bases. Germline V lookup: CDR1 GTSNPN, CDR2 SVGIG (reference sequence). The V end was cut by 7 bases, the J end by 6 bases, with 10 bases between. The CDR3 covers 12 residues. CDR3 nucleotide sequence: TGTGCCTTTGGACAGCCTAATTCACCCCTCCACTTT. This codes for CAFGQPNSPLHF.

V gene TRBV7-3 combines with J gene TRBJ1-2, with D possibly TRBD1 on 6 matching bases. There are 14 residues in the CDR3. The V gene lost 5 bases and the J gene lost 4 bases, with 14 bases spanning the gap. Germline V gene lookup returns CDR1 SGHTA and CDR2 FQGTGA. CDR3 nucleotide sequence: TGTGCCAGCAGCCCCGGACAGACCTTCTATGGCTACACCTTC. It encodes CASSPGQTFYGYTF.

In DNA form, the CDR3 reads TGTGCCAGCAGTATAACAGGGGGCCCCAGGCAGTACTTC. It encodes CASSITGGPRQYF. The gene calls are TRBV6-5 and TRBJ2-7; the match to TRBD1 covers 9 bases. This CDR3 spans 13 amino acids. V was clipped by 5 bases and J by 9 bases; unmatched bases: 8. Germline V CDR1 and CDR2: MNHEY, SVGAGI.

The V gene is TRBV5-4, the J gene TRBJ2-6, with D tentatively TRBD2 (5 bases). CDR3 length: 17 amino acids. CDR1 SGHNT and CDR2 YYREEE come from the germline V gene (reference sequence). Between the trimmed V and J ends, which lost 0 bases and 0 bases, there was a span of 10 bases. This chain's CDR3 is CASSLAGRYSGANVLTF. The CDR3 nucleotides are TGTGCCAGCAGCTTGGCGGGAAGGTACTCTGGGGCCAACGTCCTGACTTTC.

The V call is TRBV15, the J call TRBJ2-2; D unresolved. The V end was cut by 0 bases, the J end by 4 bases, with 9 bases between. Germline lookup yields CDR1 LNHNV and CDR2 YYDKDF (reference sequence). The CDR3 covers 15 residues. CDR3 coding DNA: TGTGCCACCAGCAGAGATTCCAGATCCACCGGGGAGCTGTTTTTT. This encodes CATSRDSRSTGELFF.

This clone turned up a few times. V gene TRBV5-1 combines with J gene TRBJ1-1, with D perhaps TRBD1 (5 bases). Germline V gene sequence: CDR1 SGHRS, CDR2 YFSETQ. The V gene lost 4 bases and the J gene lost 6 bases, with 16 bases spanning the gap. The CDR3 extends over 14 amino acids. The CDR3 region is CASSAREPMAEAFF. The CDR3 bases are TGCGCCAGCAGCGCCAGGGAACCGATGGCTGAAGCTTTCTTT.

With respect to this clone: The junction and the germline gene differ at one end; a read error may be behind it. Other DNA sequences in this specimen translate into the identical CDR3. In nucleotides, the CDR3 is TGTGCCTGGAGGACCCAGGGGAACACTGAAGCCTTCTTT. It is translated as CAWRTQGNTEAFF. The chain carries TRBV30 and TRBJ1-1; D possibly corresponds to TRBD1 (6 bases). Germline-derived CDR1 and CDR2 are GTSNPN and SVGIG (reference sequence). The CDR3 runs to 13 residues. The full variable domain, its missing parts supplied by reference TRBV30 and TRBJ1-1, is SQTIHQWPATLVQPVGSPLSLECTVEGTSNPNLYWYRQAAGRGLQLLFYSVGIGQISSEVPQNLSASRPQDRQFILSSKKLLLSDSGFYLCAWRTQGNTEAFFGQGTRLTVV.

CDR3 region: CASRRVSGDQPQHF. The CDR3 DNA is TGTGCAAGTCGCAGGGTGTCAGGGGATCAGCCCCAGCATTTT. V gene TRBV12-2 combines with J gene TRBJ1-5; TRBD1 reflects the table's D call only, with no check against the DNA. TRBV12-2 is tagged as a pseudogene. The CDR3 extends over 14 amino acids.

The chain uses TRBV6-1 and TRBJ2-1, with 7 positions matching TRBD2. CDR1 is MNHNS and CDR2 is SASEGT in the germline V gene. V was pared by 6 bases and J by 6 bases, with 11 bases of the junction left unmatched. The CDR3 covers 15 residues. CDR3 bases: TGTGCCAGCAGAGAGCTTAGGACGGGGGGCAATGAGCAGTTCTTC. Translation: CASRELRTGGNEQFF.

This sequence joins TRBV7-9 and TRBJ1-1, with no clear D. Germline CDR1 is SEHNR and CDR2 is FQNEAQ (reference sequence). Trimming took off 2 bases at V and 6 bases at J, with 10 bases between the two ends. CDR3 length: 13 residues. CDR3: CASSLSQVAEAFF. In nucleotides, the CDR3 is TGTGCCAGCAGCTTATCCCAGGTTGCTGAAGCTTTCTTT.

This chain joins TRBV10-3 and TRBJ2-7, with 11 bases matching TRBD1. The CDR3 covers 13 residues. V lost 10 bases to trimming and J lost 4 bases; unmatched junction nucleotides: 6. Germline loops: CDR1 ENHRY, CDR2 SYGVKD. This CDR3 is CASRDRGTYEQYF. CDR3 DNA sequence: TGTGCCAGCCGGGACAGGGGGACTTACGAGCAGTACTTC.

V is TRBV9 and J is TRBJ2-5, with 10 bases lining up with TRBD1. The CDR3 has 15 amino acids. Per germline, CDR1 SGDLS and CDR2 YYNGEE. Germline trimming cut 0 bases from V and 4 bases from J; bases unmatched to any gene: 3. This chain's CDR3 is CASSVVGQGSETQYF. As DNA, the CDR3 is TGTGCCAGCAGCGTAGTGGGACAGGGGTCAGAGACCCAGTACTTC.